A single sample is the source of the 18 T cell receptor beta chains below, sequenced in a study of response to subunit inactivated influenza vaccine. TCRdb reprocessed the RT-PCR reads via MiXCR and lists one record per CDR3 protein. The data hold 500,000 to 600,000 distinct CDR3 sequences, with roughly 10% observed a single time. The input for sequencing was PBMCs from blood, taken on the day of vaccination. Receptors were obtained from a man aged 50 to 60 who received an inactivated influenza vaccine.

The V gene is TRBV20-1, the J gene TRBJ1-1, with 9 positions matching TRBD1. The length of the CDR3 is 12 residues. Germline V gene lookup returns CDR1 DFQATT and CDR2 SNEGSKA (reference sequence). The V gene end was trimmed by 4 bases and the J gene end by 8 bases; junction bases not matched to a gene: 5. DNA of the CDR3: TGCAGTGCTAACAGACAGGGGGTGGAAGCTTTCTTT. It encodes CSANRQGVEAFF.

The chain joins TRBV29-1 to TRBJ1-2, with D uncertain. Trimming removed 3 bases at V and 4 bases at J, with 9 bases between. The CDR3 extends over 12 amino acids. Germline V CDR1 and CDR2: SQVTM, ANQGSEA. CDR3 in amino acids: CSVDYGGYGYTF. DNA for the CDR3: TGCAGCGTTGATTACGGTGGCTATGGCTACACCTTC.

This clonotype has at least ten counts. The gene calls are TRBV6-1 and TRBJ2-2; maybe TRBD1 (5 bases). The CDR3 consists of 15 residues. From germline, CDR1 is MNHNS and CDR2 SASEGT. V lost 7 bases and J 5 bases, leaving 17 bases between the germline ends. The CDR3 reads CASKRGASRTGELFF. CDR3 in DNA: TGTGCCAGCAAGCGTGGGGCCAGTCGAACCGGGGAGCTGTTTTTT.

This clonotype was recorded a few times. CDR3: CASTVGGSGDTQYF. In DNA, the CDR3 is TGCGCCAGCACCGTTGGGGGTAGCGGAGATACGCAGTATTTT. The rearrangement uses TRBV5-1 and TRBJ2-3; D might be TRBD2 (6 bases). Germline lookup yields CDR1 SGHRS and CDR2 YFSETQ. The length of the CDR3 is 14 residues. Deletions cut 6 bases from V and 5 bases from J, with 16 bases between.

The V call is TRBV7-8, the J call TRBJ2-5; 11 bases are a match to TRBD2. V trimming: 1 base; J trimming: 5 bases; junction bases outside the gene matches: 6. This CDR3 is built from 16 residues. Germline V gene data show CDR1 as SGHVS and CDR2 as FQNEAQ. The CDR3 sequence is CASSLVGLAGPETQYF. The CDR3 DNA sequence: TGTGCCAGCAGCTTAGTAGGACTAGCGGGTCCGGAGACCCAGTACTTC.

The chain joins TRBV3-1 to TRBJ2-1; 8 nucleotides align to TRBD2. The CDR3 spans 14 residues. From germline, CDR1 is LGHDT and CDR2 YNNKEL (reference sequence). Trimming at V came to 5 bases and at J to 3 bases, leaving 3 bases not matched to a gene. CDR3 region: CASSVAGGYNEQFF. In DNA form, the CDR3 reads TGTGCCAGCAGCGTGGCGGGGGGCTACAATGAGCAGTTCTTC.

The chain couples TRBV4-3 to TRBJ2-1; D unclear. The CDR3 contains 16 residues. Germline CDR1 reads LGHNA; CDR2 reads YSLEER. The V end lost 0 bases, the J end lost 5 bases, and 14 bases lay between the germline ends. The CDR3 protein is CASSQETGSPHNEQFF. DNA of the CDR3: TGCGCCAGCAGCCAAGAGACGGGCAGCCCCCACAATGAGCAGTTCTTC.

This clonotype was recorded a few times. The rearrangement uses TRBV20-1 and TRBJ2-3; 10 nucleotides align to TRBD2. The germline V gene encodes CDR1 DFQATT and CDR2 SNEGSKA (reference sequence). V dropped 2 bases and J dropped 0; count of bases not matched to a gene: 2. The CDR3 has 15 amino acids. In nucleotides, the CDR3 is TGCAGTGCTAGACAGACTAGCGGGAGCACAGATACGCAGTATTTT. Its translation is CSARQTSGSTDTQYF.

Comments on this clonotype: A read error may explain this, as a much larger clone is one base away. V gene TRBV5-6 combines with J gene TRBJ2-4; D call uncertain. Trimming cost V 4 bases and J 10 bases, with 12 bases left between them. Per germline, CDR1 SGHDT and CDR2 YYEEEE. CDR3 length: 12 residues. The CDR3 DNA sequence: TGTGCCAGCAGCGCATCACGGGCTATTCAGTACTTC. Residues: CASSASRAIQYF. The variable domain in full, with the rest retrieved from reference TRBV5-6 and TRBJ2-4, is DAGVTQSPTHLIKTRGQQVTLRCSPKSGHDTVSWYQQALGQGPQFIFQYYEEEERQRGNFPDRFSGHQFPNYSSELNVNALLLGDSALYLCASSASRAIQYFGAGTRLSVL.

This clonotype was observed at least ten times. The junction differs from germline at one of its ends, possibly a read error. The rearrangement joins TRBV29-1 to TRBJ2-3, with TRBD1 as a possible D gene (5 bases). Per the germline V gene, CDR1 is SQVTM and CDR2 is ANQGSEA. There are 14 residues in the CDR3. DNA of the CDR3: TGCAGCGTCGAAGGGTGGGGCCGCACAGATACGCAGTATTTT. This codes for CSVEGWGRTDTQYF.

This clonotype was observed a single time. The rearrangement joins TRBV20-1 to TRBJ2-7; a weak D match, TRBD1 (5 bases). Germline values: CDR1 DFQATT, CDR2 SNEGSKA (reference sequence). Trimming removed 6 bases at V and 2 bases at J, with 8 bases between. The CDR3 sequence is 11 residues long. CDR3 residues: CSASDTYEQYF. Here the CDR3 DNA reads TGCAGTGCATCGGACACCTACGAGCAGTACTTC.

V gene TRBV5-6 combines with J gene TRBJ1-1; the D is unclear. The germline V gene encodes CDR1 SGHDT and CDR2 YYEEEE. The CDR3 has 14 residues. V was cut by 4 bases and J by 5 bases, with 15 bases left in between. The CDR3 coding sequence is TGTGCCAGCAGCGGAGCATCACCGGGGACTGAAGCTTTCTTT. Its translation: CASSGASPGTEAFF.

This chain uses TRBV5-1 with TRBJ2-7; a possible D gene is TRBD2 (6 bases). CDR3 length: 16 residues. V was pared by 2 bases and J by 2 bases, with 17 bases between. Germline V lookup: CDR1 SGHRS, CDR2 YFSETQ. The CDR3 region is CASSLIGSRGTYEQYF. CDR3 DNA: TGCGCCAGCAGCTTAATTGGATCGCGGGGAACCTACGAGCAGTACTTC. The whole variable domain, filled in from reference TRBV5-1 and TRBJ2-7, reads KAGVTQTPRYLIKTRGQQVTLSCSPISGHRSVSWYQQTPGQGLQFLFEYFSETQRNKGNFPGRFSGRQFSNSRSEMNVSTLELGDSALYLCASSLIGSRGTYEQYFGPGTRLTVT.

This clonotype showed up just a few times. V is TRBV27 and J is TRBJ1-5, with D tentatively TRBD1 (6 bases). Germline CDR1 reads MNHEY; CDR2 reads SMNVEV (reference sequence). This CDR3 is 17 amino acids long. With 3 bases removed from V and 6 bases from J, the gap between germline ends came to 21 bases. The CDR3 DNA reads as TGTGCCAGCAGTTTGACCCAGGGGCAGACTTTTCGTCAGCCCCAGCATTTT. It yields the protein CASSLTQGQTFRQPQHF.

V is TRBV20-1 and J is TRBJ1-3, with 7 bases identical to TRBD1. CDR3 length: 15 residues. Germline lookup yields CDR1 DFQATT and CDR2 SNEGSKA (reference sequence). The ends lost 2 bases at V and 2 bases at J; junction bases unmatched: 6. This chain's CDR3 is CSARRPTGTGNTIYF. The CDR3 coding sequence is TGCAGTGCTAGACGCCCGACAGGGACTGGAAACACCATATATTTT.

This clonotype was seen many times. The rearrangement uses TRBV20-1 and TRBJ2-2; 7 nucleotides agree with TRBD1. The germline V gene has CDR1 DFQATT and CDR2 SNEGSKA (reference sequence). V trimming: 0 bases; J trimming: 2 bases; junction bases outside the gene matches: 9. CDR3 length: 17 amino acids. This CDR3 reads CSARDLVGQTNTGELFF. The DNA of the CDR3 is TGCAGTGCTAGAGATCTGGTGGGACAGACCAACACCGGGGAGCTGTTTTTT.

This clonotype came up a few times. The gene calls are TRBV27 and TRBJ2-1; D perhaps matches TRBD1 (6 bases). The germline CDR1 and CDR2 sequences are MNHEY and SMNVEV (reference sequence). This CDR3 region has 15 residues. Trimming pared 2 bases from V and 7 bases from J, leaving 15 bases between. The CDR3 here is CASSLIATGSNEQFF. The CDR3 nucleotides read TGTGCCAGCAGTTTAATAGCGACAGGTTCGAATGAGCAGTTCTTC.

CDR3 residues: CASSIDATDDEQYF. CDR3 bases: TGTGCCAGTAGTATTGATGCTACTGACGACGAGCAGTACTTC. This sequence joins TRBV19 and TRBJ2-7, with D unresolved. CDR1 LNHDA and CDR2 SQIVND come from the germline V gene (reference sequence). Trimming shortened V by 3 bases and J by 5 bases, and 14 bases separated the two germline ends. CDR3 length equals 14 residues.